This T cell receptor (beta chain) was sequenced during a study of vaccination and CD4 T cells after COVID-19. Study-level background: Post-COVID sampling occurred a median roughly 100 days after diagnosis (range 35 to 161).

Treatment indicated: approximately 9-day PBMC culture with coronavirus spike peptide pools or control peptides (ViraFEST assay). Ahead of the COVID-19 pandemic (2011-2018), the CD4+ T cells of the unexposed donor were collected. Worth noting for this clonotype: As yet, its antigen is unknown.

Sequencing of cultured CD4+ T cell DNA used the Oncomine TCR Beta short-read assay. Via MiXCR, TCRdb re-called the PCR reads, giving one row per CDR3 protein. The table includes about 8,400 distinct CDR3 sequences, about 42% detected once. This CDR3 is built from 17 residues. Per germline, CDR1 MNHNS and CDR2 SASEGT. The ends were cut back, 7 bases at V and 0 bases at J, with 16 bases in the middle. The chain links TRBV6-1 to TRBJ1-6; maybe TRBD1 (5 bases). Sequencing was performed on CD4+ T cells from blood, cultured in vitro. This TCR came from a human donor in good health. CDR3 sequence reads: CASNPMGGSSYNSPLHF. The CDR3 DNA reads as TGTGCCAGCAACCCTATGGGGGGTAGCTCCTATAATTCACCCCTCCACTTT.